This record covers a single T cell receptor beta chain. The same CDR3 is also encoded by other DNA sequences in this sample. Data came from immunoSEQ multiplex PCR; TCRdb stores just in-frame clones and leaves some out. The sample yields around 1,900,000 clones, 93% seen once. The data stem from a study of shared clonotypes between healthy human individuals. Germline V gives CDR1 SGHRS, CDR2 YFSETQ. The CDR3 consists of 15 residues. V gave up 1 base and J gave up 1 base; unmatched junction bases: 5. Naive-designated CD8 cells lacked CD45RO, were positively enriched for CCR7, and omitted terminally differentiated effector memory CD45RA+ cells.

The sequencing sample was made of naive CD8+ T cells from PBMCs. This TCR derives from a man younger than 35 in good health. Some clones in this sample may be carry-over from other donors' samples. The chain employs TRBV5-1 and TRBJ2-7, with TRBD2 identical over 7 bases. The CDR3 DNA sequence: TGCGCCAGCAGCTTGTCCTTAGCGGGTTCCTACGAGCAGTACTTC. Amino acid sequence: CASSLSLAGSYEQYF.